One and the same sample provided the 6 T cell receptor beta chains below, sequenced in a study of human T cells and chemical hapten exposure. Time point given: pre-sensitization, week 0. Sample treatment: therapeutic diphenylcyclopropenone sensitization with weekly scalp DPC. MiXCR, run by TCRdb on the RACE reads, gives a single entry per CDR3 protein. The sample has some 250,000 distinct CDR3 sequences, 7.7% seen once. The source was whole blood, collected in connection with sensitization to the hapten diphenylcyclopropenone (DPC). Receptor source: a young man with alopecia areata. Some clones in this sample may be carry-over from other donors' samples.

This clonotype appeared a few times. The chain uses TRBV28 and TRBJ1-4; tentatively, D is TRBD1 (5 bases). Germline V gives CDR1 MDHEN, CDR2 SYDVKM. This CDR3 comprises 11 residues. Deletions cut 5 bases from V and 7 bases from J, with 5 bases between. CDR3 sequence (DNA): TGTGCCAGCAGTGACAGTGAAAAACTGTTTTTT. Translated: CASSDSEKLFF.

This clonotype was seen repeatedly, ten times or more. The J gene is TRBJ2-3, the V gene TRBV6-6; the match to TRBD1 covers 11 bases. Germline CDR1 reads MNHNY; CDR2 reads SVGAGI (reference sequence). Trimming removed 4 bases from V and 5 bases from J; junction bases left unmatched: 11. This CDR3 comprises 17 residues. CDR3 in amino acids: CASSSPRDRGTLDTQYF. The CDR3 DNA is TGTGCCAGCAGTTCCCCCCGGGACAGGGGGACTCTAGATACGCAGTATTTT.

A few counts support this clonotype. The chain employs TRBV29-1 and TRBJ2-4, with 10 bases fitting TRBD1. This CDR3 has 14 residues. Germline CDR1 is SQVTM and CDR2 is ANQGSEA. V lost 6 bases to trimming and J lost 6 bases; unmatched junction nucleotides: 8. CDR3 in amino acids: CSVARQGAGNIQYF. The CDR3 region has the DNA TGCAGCGTGGCTCGACAGGGGGCCGGAAACATTCAGTACTTC.

The table lists this clonotype with many counts. The chain couples TRBV28 to TRBJ2-3; 8 nucleotides agree with TRBD1. Germline V gene lookup returns CDR1 MDHEN and CDR2 SYDVKM. The CDR3 totals 15 residues. V dropped 3 bases and J dropped 6; count of bases not matched to a gene: 8. The CDR3, as DNA: TGTGCCAGCAGTTTCTCTGGACAGGGACCCGATACGCAGTATTTT. Its protein product is CASSFSGQGPDTQYF.

This clonotype appeared many times. The chain recombines TRBV29-1 with TRBJ1-2; D ambiguous. This CDR3 has 12 amino acids. V was shortened by 4 bases and J by 6 bases, with 12 bases between the two germline ends. Germline lookup yields CDR1 SQVTM and CDR2 ANQGSEA. CDR3 sequence reads: CSVGGVGDGYTF. The DNA of the CDR3 is TGCAGCGTTGGCGGGGTCGGCGATGGCTACACCTTC.

The rearrangement links TRBV9 to TRBJ2-1; 10 bases agree with TRBD1. The J segment lost 6 bases and the V segment lost 3 bases, leaving 3 bases of the junction unmatched. The CDR3 spans 14 residues. From germline, CDR1 is SGDLS and CDR2 YYNGEE. DNA of the CDR3: TGTGCCAGCAGCGAACGGACAGGGGGCAATGAGCAGTTCTTC. This sequence encodes CASSERTGGNEQFF.